The 18 T cell receptor beta chains below were found in one sample sequenced in a study of cytotoxic CD8 clonotypes in ibrutinib-treated CLL. The repertoire was sequenced with immunoSEQ multiplex PCR; TCRdb's copy has only in-frame clones and lacks some. The table lists more than 11,000 clones, under 75% of them singletons. The sequenced sample was PBMCs, obtained before ibrutinib treatment. The receptors come from a human donor with chronic lymphocytic leukemia.

This clone is a singleton in its sample. The CDR3 here is CASNRDAFSQKLFF. Here the CDR3 DNA reads TGTGCCAGCAATCGAGACGCCTTTTCCCAAAAACTGTTTTTT. The rearrangement links TRBV28 to TRBJ1-4; D is undetermined. The CDR3 length is 14 residues. V lost 7 bases, J lost 9 bases, and 18 bases lay in between. The germline V gene encodes CDR1 MDHEN and CDR2 SYDVKM. Looking up the rest from reference TRBV28 and TRBJ1-4 gives the full variable domain: DVKVTQSSRYLVKRTGEKVFLECVQDMDHENMFWYRQDPGLGLRLIYFSYDVKMKEKGDIPEGYSVSREKKERFSLILESASTNQTSMYLCASNRDAFSQKLFFGSGTQLSVL.

The chain recombines TRBV10-3 with TRBJ2-7; D is unresolved. With 0 bases removed from V and 2 bases from J, the gap between germline ends came to 11 bases. Per the germline V gene, CDR1 is ENHRY and CDR2 is SYGVKD. There are 15 residues in the CDR3. The CDR3 sequence: CAISESNAGTYEQYF. DNA of the CDR3: TGTGCCATCAGTGAGTCGAATGCCGGCACCTACGAGCAGTACTTC.

A single count supports this clone. This chain connects TRBV27 to TRBJ1-1, with D perhaps TRBD1 (5 bases). CDR1 MNHEY and CDR2 SMNVEV come from the germline V gene (reference sequence). Trimming shortened V by 7 bases and J by 2 bases, and 17 bases separated the two germline ends. The CDR3 is made up of 15 amino acids. The CDR3 spells CASTPTGPLNTEAFF. CDR3 nucleotide sequence: TGTGCCAGCACCCCAACAGGACCGCTAAACACTGAAGCTTTCTTT.

The chain has TRBV27 and TRBJ2-7; 13 nucleotides align to TRBD2. The V gene's germline CDR1 is MNHEY and CDR2 SMNVEV (reference sequence). The CDR3 is made up of 14 amino acids. Germline trimming cut 6 bases from V and 6 bases from J; bases unmatched to any gene: 5. CDR3 nucleotide sequence: TGTGCCAGCAGCCCCCGACTAGCGGGAGGCGAGCAGTACTTC. Protein sequence: CASSPRLAGGEQYF.

J is TRBJ1-1 and V is TRBV7-9, with TRBD1 identical over 9 bases. V shed 1 base and J 4 bases; nucleotides not matched to a gene: 7. Germline V CDR1 and CDR2: SEHNR, FQNEAQ (reference sequence). CDR3 length equals 16 residues. CDR3 coding DNA: TGTGCCAGCAGCTTAGACTGGGGACAGGGAGGCACTGAAGCTTTCTTT. Protein: CASSLDWGQGGTEAFF.

V usage is TRBV21-1 and J usage is TRBJ2-7; TRBD1 is the table's D call and was not checked against the DNA. TRBV21-1 is a pseudogene locus. This CDR3 region has 16 residues. This CDR3 is CASSSTLGQAGYEQYF. The CDR3 DNA follows: TGTGCCAGCAGCTCCACCTTGGGACAGGCAGGCTACGAGCAGTACTTC.

This clone was counted once. The chain uses TRBV4-3 and TRBJ1-4, with D hard to call. The germline V and J ends were trimmed by 0 bases and 0 bases, with 8 bases remaining between them. Per the germline V gene, CDR1 is LGHNA and CDR2 is YSLEER. The CDR3 loop spans 16 amino acids. CDR3 loop: CASSQDKGATNEKLFF. As DNA, the CDR3 is TGCGCCAGCAGCCAAGATAAGGGTGCAACTAATGAAAAACTGTTTTTT.

V and J are TRBV28 and TRBJ1-2; D gene ambiguous. Germline V gene lookup returns CDR1 MDHEN and CDR2 SYDVKM. CDR3 length equals 14 residues. Between the trimmed V and J ends, which lost 10 bases and 4 bases, there was a span of 19 bases. The CDR3 region is CATRGGSVAYGYTF. In nucleotides, the CDR3 is TGTGCCACTCGCGGTGGCAGCGTCGCCTATGGCTACACCTTC.

Details on this clone: The junction does not match germline at one end; this may be a read error. V and J are TRBV20-1 and TRBJ2-7; possible D gene TRBD2, 7 bases. The CDR3 runs 11 residues. Germline CDR1 and CDR2: DFQATT and SNEGSKA (reference sequence). CDR3 amino acids: CGGGPDDEQYF. The CDR3 region has the DNA TGTGGGGGGGGGCCGGATGACGAGCAGTACTTC.

V usage is TRBV11-1 and J usage is TRBJ2-1; a possible D gene is TRBD1 (7 bases). V dropped 5 bases and J dropped 6 bases, with 26 bases sitting between them. Germline assignment: CDR1 SGHAT and CDR2 FQDESV (reference sequence). CDR3 length equals 18 residues. The CDR3 nucleotides are TGTGCCAGCAGCGGCCCCGGGGGACGGACAGGTAGCGGCAATGAGCAGTTCTTC. This translates into CASSGPGGRTGSGNEQFF.

This chain uses TRBV5-1 with TRBJ2-2, with TRBD2 matching 7 bases. The CDR3 runs 14 residues. CDR1 and CDR2 (germline): SGHRS, YFSETQ. V trimming: 7 bases; J trimming: 1 base; junction bases outside the gene matches: 4. The CDR3, as DNA: TGCGCCAGCCAAGCGGGGCAGAACACCGGGGAGCTGTTTTTT. This sequence encodes CASQAGQNTGELFF. Combining the CDR3 with reference TRBV5-1 and TRBJ2-2 gives the whole variable domain KAGVTQTPRYLIKTRGQQVTLSCSPISGHRSVSWYQQTPGQGLQFLFEYFSETQRNKGNFPGRFSGRQFSNSRSEMNVSTLELGDSALYLCASQAGQNTGELFFGEGSRLTVL.

V usage is TRBV4-1 and J usage is TRBJ2-5; weak D call: TRBD2 (6 bases). CDR3 size: 15 residues. Trimming removed 4 bases from V and 2 bases from J, with 14 bases in between. CDR1 is MGHRA and CDR2 is YSYEKL in the germline V gene. This CDR3 reads CASSLGGAVQETQYF. The CDR3 DNA is TGCGCCAGCAGCCTCGGCGGGGCGGTTCAAGAGACCCAGTACTTC.

V usage is TRBV9 and J usage is TRBJ2-2, with a tentative D call TRBD2 (6 bases). The CDR3 loop spans 16 amino acids. Between the trimmed V and J ends, which lost 0 bases and 3 bases, there was a span of 12 bases. Germline V CDR1 and CDR2: SGDLS, YYNGEE. In nucleotides, the CDR3 is TGTGCCAGCAGCGTAGTTGGTAGCGGCTACACCGGGGAGCTGTTTTTT. This encodes CASSVVGSGYTGELFF.

This clone has only a few counts. The CDR3 nucleotides read TGTGCCAGCAGTTTACCGGGACTAGTATACGAGCAGTACTTC. Residues: CASSLPGLVYEQYF. V usage is TRBV28 and J usage is TRBJ2-7, with 8 positions matching TRBD2. CDR1 and CDR2 (germline): MDHEN, SYDVKM. V lost 2 bases to trimming and J lost 4 bases; unmatched junction nucleotides: 4. The CDR3 contains 14 residues.

This clone occurred once. CDR3 protein: CASSSSTGAEAFF. In DNA, the CDR3 is TGTGCCAGCAGCTCGTCGACAGGGGCAGAAGCTTTCTTT. This chain links TRBV7-3 with TRBJ1-1; TRBD1 agrees at 8 bases. The trim removed 4 bases at V and 8 bases at J, leaving 6 bases unmatched. This CDR3 has 13 residues. Germline V gene data show CDR1 as SGHTA and CDR2 as FQGTGA.

This clone came up once. The chain combines TRBV4-3 with TRBJ2-4; D uncertain. Germline CDR1 is LGHNA and CDR2 is YSLEER. This CDR3 spans 15 amino acids. Deletions cut 1 base from V and 0 bases from J, with 7 bases between. This chain's CDR3 is CASSQVRLAKNIQYF. As DNA, the CDR3 is TGCGCCAGCAGCCAAGTACGCTTAGCCAAAAACATTCAGTACTTC.

The rearrangement links TRBV28 to TRBJ2-7, with 12 bases aligning to TRBD1. The trim removed 7 bases at V and 6 bases at J, leaving 7 bases unmatched. Germline CDR1 and CDR2: MDHEN and SYDVKM. The CDR3 has 14 amino acids. The CDR3 loop is CASTRRDRGREQYF. Written as DNA, the CDR3 is TGTGCCAGCACCCGGCGGGACAGGGGGCGCGAGCAGTACTTC.

V gene TRBV5-1 combines with J gene TRBJ2-7; 7 nucleotides agree with TRBD1. V was pared by 1 base and J by 2 bases, with 6 bases of the junction left unmatched. CDR1 is SGHRS, CDR2 YFSETQ, per germline. The CDR3 length is 15 residues. The CDR3, as DNA: TGCGCCAGCAGCTTGTGGAGACAGGGCCCCTACGAGCAGTACTTC. Encoded protein: CASSLWRQGPYEQYF.